The next 13 T cell receptor beta chains were all read from a single sample in a study of cytomegalovirus exposure and HLA in healthy donors. Amplification used 60 Vbeta primers and 13 Jbeta primers. The table came from immunoSEQ multiplex PCR; TCRdb's copy has only in-frame clones and leaves some out. In the table there are fewer than 200,000 clones, around 85% of which are singletons. Sequenced material: PBMCs. The receptor set was obtained from a male donor in good health and CMV-seronegative.

The chain uses TRBV19 and TRBJ2-3; 7 nucleotides match TRBD1. This CDR3 is 16 amino acids long. From germline, CDR1 is LNHDA and CDR2 SQIVND (reference sequence). V dropped 4 bases and J dropped 6; count of bases not matched to a gene: 13. This chain's CDR3 is CASSTTPQGVVDTQYF. CDR3 DNA: TGTGCCAGTAGTACGACCCCGCAGGGGGTTGTGGATACGCAGTATTTT.

The genes are TRBV7-2 and TRBJ2-1; the D gene is possibly TRBD1 (5 bases). Germline lookup yields CDR1 SGHTA and CDR2 FQGNSA. Trimming shortened V by 6 bases and J by 4 bases, and 10 bases separated the two germline ends. The CDR3 runs to 13 residues. This CDR3 reads CASRRDRYNEQFF. CDR3 coding DNA: TGTGCCAGCAGACGTGACAGATACAATGAGCAGTTCTTC.

This chain connects TRBV9 to TRBJ2-7; maybe TRBD1 (6 bases). CDR3 length equals 15 residues. CDR1 is SGDLS and CDR2 is YYNGEE in the germline V gene. V was shortened by 0 bases and J by 5 bases, with 15 bases between the two germline ends. In DNA, the CDR3 is TGTGCCAGCAGCGTAGAAGGGGGACCCGGCCACGAGCAGTACTTC. Its translation: CASSVEGGPGHEQYF.

The chain carries TRBV5-1 and TRBJ2-7, with TRBD2 as a possible D gene (7 bases). From germline, CDR1 is SGHRS and CDR2 YFSETQ. V lost 2 bases and J 4 bases, leaving 22 bases between the germline ends. This CDR3 comprises 17 residues. Written as DNA, the CDR3 is TGCGCCAGCAGCTTTGCCGGACAAAAGGGGGGGTTTTACGAGCAGTACTTC. It yields the protein CASSFAGQKGGFYEQYF.

The chain joins TRBV7-6 to TRBJ2-1; D is unclear. The CDR3 is made up of 15 amino acids. In germline, CDR1 is SGHVS, CDR2 FNYEAQ. Trimming took 5 bases from V and 0 from J, leaving 11 bases between them. The CDR3 DNA is TGTGCCAGCAGCCTCCCCCGAGGCTCCTACAATGAGCAGTTCTTC. It specifies CASSLPRGSYNEQFF.

The rearrangement joins TRBV5-1 to TRBJ2-7; TRBD2 matches 13 bases. CDR1 is SGHRS and CDR2 is YFSETQ in the germline V gene. This CDR3 comprises 15 residues. V shed 4 bases and J 3 bases; nucleotides not matched to a gene: 4. The CDR3 nucleotides read TGCGCCAGCAGCCAAACTAGCGGGGGGGACTACGAGCAGTACTTC. This encodes CASSQTSGGDYEQYF.

The chain employs TRBV7-8 and TRBJ2-1, with 7 bases aligning to TRBD2. The CDR3 spans 16 residues. Germline CDR1 is SGHVS and CDR2 is FQNEAQ. Trimming took 3 bases from V and 0 from J; bases not matched to a gene: 5. CDR3 DNA: TGTGCCAGCAGCTTCTTACTAGCGACCTCCTACAATGAGCAGTTCTTC. Encoded protein: CASSFLLATSYNEQFF.

The rearrangement joins TRBV4-2 to TRBJ1-2, with 10 bases identical to TRBD1. This CDR3 contains 16 residues. Looked up from germline, CDR1 is LGHNA and CDR2 is YNFKEQ. The trim removed 5 bases at V and 2 bases at J, leaving 8 bases unmatched. CDR3 sequence reads: CASSSRSGQGNYGYTF. CDR3 nucleotide sequence: TGTGCCAGCAGCTCACGCTCGGGACAGGGGAACTATGGCTACACCTTC.

The V gene is TRBV14, the J gene TRBJ2-1, with D perhaps matching TRBD2 (7 bases). This CDR3 contains 16 residues. The V and J ends lost 4 bases and 3 bases respectively, with 16 bases between them. The germline CDR1 and CDR2 sequences are SGHDN and FVKESK. DNA of the CDR3: TGTGCCAGCAGCCGAGGGGGGGCAGGGAACTACAATGAGCAGTTCTTC. This translates into CASSRGGAGNYNEQFF.

This sequence joins TRBV5-1 and TRBJ2-2, with TRBD1 identical over 7 bases. The ends lost 3 bases at V and 4 bases at J; junction bases unmatched: 3. This CDR3 is 14 amino acids long. Germline CDR1 is SGHRS and CDR2 is YFSETQ. This CDR3 is CASSSGQPTGELFF. The DNA for the CDR3 is TGCGCCAGCAGCTCGGGACAGCCCACCGGGGAGCTGTTTTTT.

The chain employs TRBV9 and TRBJ1-2; TRBD1 might be the D (6 bases). V was cut by 0 bases and J by 4 bases, with 16 bases left in between. Per germline, CDR1 SGDLS and CDR2 YYNGEE. CDR3 size: 16 residues. The CDR3 region is CASSVGDTQIRYGYTF. Written as DNA, the CDR3 is TGTGCCAGCAGCGTAGGGGACACCCAAATTCGCTATGGCTACACCTTC.

The V call is TRBV19, the J call TRBJ2-7, with TRBD1 matching over 10 bases. The CDR3 is 15 residues long. J was trimmed by 4 bases and V by 5 bases; bases with no gene match: 8. Germline CDR1 reads LNHDA; CDR2 reads SQIVND (reference sequence). CDR3 nucleotides: TGTGCCAGTAGTTCTTCGACAGGGGGCTGGTACGAGCAGTACTTC. Protein: CASSSSTGGWYEQYF.

The genes are TRBV11-3 and TRBJ2-7, with D possibly TRBD1 on 5 matching bases. The CDR3 spans 13 residues. From germline, CDR1 is SGHNT and CDR2 YENEEA. Deletions cut 4 bases from V and 5 bases from J, with 12 bases between. CDR3 nucleotide sequence: TGTGCCAGCAGCTCGACAGCCTTCAACGAGCAGTACTTC. As protein: CASSSTAFNEQYF.